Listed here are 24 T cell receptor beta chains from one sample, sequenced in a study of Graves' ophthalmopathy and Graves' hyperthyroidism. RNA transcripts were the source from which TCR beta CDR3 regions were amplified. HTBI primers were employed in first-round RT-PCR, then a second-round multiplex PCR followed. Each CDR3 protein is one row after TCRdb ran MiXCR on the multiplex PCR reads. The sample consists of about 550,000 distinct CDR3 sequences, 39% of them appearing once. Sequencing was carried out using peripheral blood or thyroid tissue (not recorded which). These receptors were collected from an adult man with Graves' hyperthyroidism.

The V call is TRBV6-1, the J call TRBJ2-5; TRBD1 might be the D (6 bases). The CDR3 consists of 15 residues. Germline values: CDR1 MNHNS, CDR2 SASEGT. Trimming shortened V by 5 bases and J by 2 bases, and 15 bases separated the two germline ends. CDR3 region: CASSYGRGNQETQYF. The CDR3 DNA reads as TGTGCCAGCAGTTACGGCAGGGGTAATCAAGAGACCCAGTACTTC.

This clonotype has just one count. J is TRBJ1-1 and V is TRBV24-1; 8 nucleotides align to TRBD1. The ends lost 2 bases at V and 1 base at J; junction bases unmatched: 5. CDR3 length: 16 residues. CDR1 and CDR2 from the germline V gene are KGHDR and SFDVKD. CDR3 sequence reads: CATSDSKGTGNTEAFF. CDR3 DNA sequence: TGTGCCACCAGTGATTCCAAAGGGACAGGGAACACTGAAGCTTTCTTT.

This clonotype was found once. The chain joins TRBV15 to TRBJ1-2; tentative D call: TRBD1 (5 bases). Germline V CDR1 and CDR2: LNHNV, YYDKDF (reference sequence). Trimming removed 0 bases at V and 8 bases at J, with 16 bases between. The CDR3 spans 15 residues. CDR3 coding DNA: TGTGCCACCAGCAGAGACCGAGGGGACTTTCTAGGCTACACCTTC. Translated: CATSRDRGDFLGYTF. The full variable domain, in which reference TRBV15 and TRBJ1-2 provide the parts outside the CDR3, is DAMVIQNPRYQVTQFGKPVTLSCSQTLNHNVMYWYQQKSSQAPKLLFHYYDKDFNNEADTPDNFQSRRPNTSFCFLDIRSPGLGDTAMYLCATSRDRGDFLGYTFGSGTRLTVV.

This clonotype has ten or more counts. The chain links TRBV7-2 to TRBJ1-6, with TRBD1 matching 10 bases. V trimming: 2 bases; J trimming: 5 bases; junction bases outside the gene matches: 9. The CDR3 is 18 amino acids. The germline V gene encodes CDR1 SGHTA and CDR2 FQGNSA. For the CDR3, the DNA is TGTGCCAGCAGCTTAAGAGGGACAGGGGTGAAGGATAATTCACCCCTCCACTTT. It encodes CASSLRGTGVKDNSPLHF.

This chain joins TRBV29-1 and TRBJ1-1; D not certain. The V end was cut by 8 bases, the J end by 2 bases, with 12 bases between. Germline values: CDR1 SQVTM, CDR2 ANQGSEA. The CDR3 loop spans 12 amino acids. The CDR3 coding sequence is TGCAGCAGTTTCATCCGTAACACTGAAGCTTTCTTT. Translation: CSSFIRNTEAFF.

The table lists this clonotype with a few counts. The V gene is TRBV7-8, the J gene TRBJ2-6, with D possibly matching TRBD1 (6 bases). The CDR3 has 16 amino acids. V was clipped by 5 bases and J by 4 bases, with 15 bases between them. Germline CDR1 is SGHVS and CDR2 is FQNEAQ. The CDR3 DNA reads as TGTGCCAGCAGCCTGGGACATCTCGCGGGGGCCAACGTCCTGACTTTC. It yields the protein CASSLGHLAGANVLTF. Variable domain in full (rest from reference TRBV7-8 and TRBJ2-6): GAGVSQSPRYKVAKRGQDVALRCDPISGHVSLFWYQQALGQGPEFLTYFQNEAQLDKSGLPSDRFFAERPEGSVSTLKIQRTQQEDSAVYLCASSLGHLAGANVLTFGAGSRLTVL.

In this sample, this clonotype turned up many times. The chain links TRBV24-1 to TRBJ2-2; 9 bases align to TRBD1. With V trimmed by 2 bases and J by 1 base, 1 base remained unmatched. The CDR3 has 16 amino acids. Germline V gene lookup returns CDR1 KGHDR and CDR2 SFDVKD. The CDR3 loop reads CATSDSGQGNTGELFF. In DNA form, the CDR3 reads TGTGCCACCAGTGATTCGGGACAGGGGAACACCGGGGAGCTGTTTTTT.

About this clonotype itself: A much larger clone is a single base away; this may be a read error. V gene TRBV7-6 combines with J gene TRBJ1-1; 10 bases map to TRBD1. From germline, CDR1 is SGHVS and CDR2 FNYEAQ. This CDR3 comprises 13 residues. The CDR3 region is CASSPGQGTRASF. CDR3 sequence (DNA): TGTGCCAGCAGCCCGGGACAGGGGACGAGGGCTTCCTTT.

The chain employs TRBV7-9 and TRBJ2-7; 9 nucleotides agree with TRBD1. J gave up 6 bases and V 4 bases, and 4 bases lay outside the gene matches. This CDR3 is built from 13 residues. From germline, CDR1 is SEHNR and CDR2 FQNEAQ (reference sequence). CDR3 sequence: CASSWDRVGEQYF. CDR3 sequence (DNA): TGTGCCAGCAGCTGGGACAGGGTAGGCGAGCAGTACTTC.

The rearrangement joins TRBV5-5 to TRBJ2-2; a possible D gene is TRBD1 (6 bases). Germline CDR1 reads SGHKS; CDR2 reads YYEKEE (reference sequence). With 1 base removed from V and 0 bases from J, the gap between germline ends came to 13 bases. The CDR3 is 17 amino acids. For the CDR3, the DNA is TGTGCCAGCAGCTTGTATGGGACATCCGCGAACACCGGGGAGCTGTTTTTT. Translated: CASSLYGTSANTGELFF.

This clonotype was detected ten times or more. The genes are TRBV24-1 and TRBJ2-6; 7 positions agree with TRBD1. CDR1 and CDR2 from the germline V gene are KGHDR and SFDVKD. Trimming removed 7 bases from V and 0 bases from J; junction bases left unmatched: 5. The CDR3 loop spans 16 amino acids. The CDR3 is CATSRGQLSGANVLTF. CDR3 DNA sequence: TGTGCCACCAGCCGGGGACAGCTCTCTGGGGCCAACGTCCTGACTTTC.

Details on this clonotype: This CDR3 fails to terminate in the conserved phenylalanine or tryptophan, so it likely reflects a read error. CDR3 protein: CASSAGGDYGYTL. The CDR3, as DNA: TGTGCCAGCAGTGCAGGGGGCGACTATGGCTACACCCTC. The chain carries TRBV12-3 or TRBV12-4 and TRBJ1-2, with TRBD1 matching over 8 bases. V lost 5 bases, J lost 3 bases, and 2 bases stayed unmatched. This CDR3 spans 13 amino acids.

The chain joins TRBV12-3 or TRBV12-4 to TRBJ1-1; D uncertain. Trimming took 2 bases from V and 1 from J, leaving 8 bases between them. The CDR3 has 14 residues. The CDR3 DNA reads TGTGCCAGCAGTTTACAGTCGGAGAACACTGAAGCTTTCTTT. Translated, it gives CASSLQSENTEAFF.

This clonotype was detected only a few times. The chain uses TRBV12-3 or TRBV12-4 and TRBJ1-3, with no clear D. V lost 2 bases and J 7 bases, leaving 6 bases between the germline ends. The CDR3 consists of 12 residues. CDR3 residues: CASSLYANTIYF. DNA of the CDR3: TGTGCCAGCAGTTTATATGCGAACACCATATATTTT.

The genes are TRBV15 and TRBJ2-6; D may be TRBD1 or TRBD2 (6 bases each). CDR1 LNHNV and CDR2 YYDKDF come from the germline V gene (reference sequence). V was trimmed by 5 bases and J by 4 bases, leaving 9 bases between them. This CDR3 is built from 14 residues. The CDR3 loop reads CATSGGTGANVLTF. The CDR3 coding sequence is TGTGCCACCAGCGGAGGGACAGGGGCCAACGTCCTGACTTTC.

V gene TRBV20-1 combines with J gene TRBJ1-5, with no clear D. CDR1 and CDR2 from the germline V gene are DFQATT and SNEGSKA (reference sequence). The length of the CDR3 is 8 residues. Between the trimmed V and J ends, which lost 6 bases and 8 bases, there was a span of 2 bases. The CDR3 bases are TGCAGTGCGAAGCCCCAGCATTTT. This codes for CSAKPQHF.

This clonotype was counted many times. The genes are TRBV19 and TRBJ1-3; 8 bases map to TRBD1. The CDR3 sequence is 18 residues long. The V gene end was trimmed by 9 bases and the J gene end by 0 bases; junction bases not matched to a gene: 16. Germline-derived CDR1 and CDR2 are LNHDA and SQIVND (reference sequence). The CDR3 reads CASLTPGTGVHSGNTIYF. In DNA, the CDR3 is TGTGCCAGCCTTACCCCCGGGACAGGCGTTCACTCTGGAAACACCATATATTTT. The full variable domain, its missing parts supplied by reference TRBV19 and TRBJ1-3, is DGGITQSPKYLFRKEGQNVTLSCEQNLNHDAMYWYRQDPGQGLRLIYYSQIVNDFQKGDIAEGYSVSREKKESFPLTVTSAQKNPTAFYLCASLTPGTGVHSGNTIYFGEGSWLTVV.

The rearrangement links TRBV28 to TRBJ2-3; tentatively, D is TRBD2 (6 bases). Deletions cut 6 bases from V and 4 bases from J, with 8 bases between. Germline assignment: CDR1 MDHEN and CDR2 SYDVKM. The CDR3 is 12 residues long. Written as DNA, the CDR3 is TGTGCCAGCAGGACTAGTGCAGATACGCAGTATTTT. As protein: CASRTSADTQYF.

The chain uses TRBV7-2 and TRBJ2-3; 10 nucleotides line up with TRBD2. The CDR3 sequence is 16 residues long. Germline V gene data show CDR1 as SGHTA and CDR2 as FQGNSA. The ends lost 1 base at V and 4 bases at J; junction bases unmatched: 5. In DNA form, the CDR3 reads TGTGCCAGCAGCTTAGGGAGGCTAGCGGGAGCAGATACGCAGTATTTT. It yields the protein CASSLGRLAGADTQYF.

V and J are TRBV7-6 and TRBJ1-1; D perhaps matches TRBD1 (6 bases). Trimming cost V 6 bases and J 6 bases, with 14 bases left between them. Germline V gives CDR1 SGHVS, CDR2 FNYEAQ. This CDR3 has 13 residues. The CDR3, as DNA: TGTGCCAGCAGTGAACGGGGGCTTCCTGAAGCTTTCTTT. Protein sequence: CASSERGLPEAFF.

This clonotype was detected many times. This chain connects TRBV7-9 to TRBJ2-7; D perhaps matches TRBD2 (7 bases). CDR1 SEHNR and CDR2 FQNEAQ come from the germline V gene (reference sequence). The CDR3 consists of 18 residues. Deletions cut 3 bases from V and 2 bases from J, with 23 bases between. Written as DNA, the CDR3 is TGTGCCAGCAGCTTGCTTACAGGGATCCGCGGGAGCACCTACGAGCAGTACTTC. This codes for CASSLLTGIRGSTYEQYF.

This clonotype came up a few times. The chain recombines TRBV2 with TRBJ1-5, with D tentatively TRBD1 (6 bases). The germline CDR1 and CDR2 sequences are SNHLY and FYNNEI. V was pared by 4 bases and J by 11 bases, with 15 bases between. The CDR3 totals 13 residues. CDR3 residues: CASSGDTVESQHF. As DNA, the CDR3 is TGTGCCAGCAGTGGGGACACCGTCGAGTCCCAGCATTTT.

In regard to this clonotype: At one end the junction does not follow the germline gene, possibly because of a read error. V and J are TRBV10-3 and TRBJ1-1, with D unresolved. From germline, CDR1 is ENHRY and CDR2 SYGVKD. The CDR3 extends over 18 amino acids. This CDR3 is CASRRFSSALRPNTQAFF. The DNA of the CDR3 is TGTGCCAGCAGAAGATTCAGTAGTGCCCTACGTCCGAACACTCAAGCTTTCTTT.

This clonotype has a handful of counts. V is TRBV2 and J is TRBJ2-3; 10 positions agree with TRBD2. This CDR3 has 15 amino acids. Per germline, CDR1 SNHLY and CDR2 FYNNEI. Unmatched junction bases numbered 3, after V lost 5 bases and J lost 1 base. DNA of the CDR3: TGTGCCAGCAGTACCGGGACTAGCGGCACAGATACGCAGTATTTT. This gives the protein CASSTGTSGTDTQYF.